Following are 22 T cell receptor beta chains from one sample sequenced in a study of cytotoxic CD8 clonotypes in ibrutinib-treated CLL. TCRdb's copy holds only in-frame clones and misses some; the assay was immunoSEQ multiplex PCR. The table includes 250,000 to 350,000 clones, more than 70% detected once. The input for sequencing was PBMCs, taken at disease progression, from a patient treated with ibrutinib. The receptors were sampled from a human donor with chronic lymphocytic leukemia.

The CDR3 loop reads CASSIVTGSSGRAQFF. In nucleotides, the CDR3 is TGTGCCAGTAGTATAGTGACAGGTTCGAGCGGGAGGGCCCAGTTCTTC. The chain uses TRBV19 and TRBJ2-1; 10 bases line up with TRBD2. CDR1 is LNHDA, CDR2 SQIVND, per germline (reference sequence). This CDR3 comprises 16 residues. V trimming: 1 base; J trimming: 13 bases; junction bases outside the gene matches: 13.

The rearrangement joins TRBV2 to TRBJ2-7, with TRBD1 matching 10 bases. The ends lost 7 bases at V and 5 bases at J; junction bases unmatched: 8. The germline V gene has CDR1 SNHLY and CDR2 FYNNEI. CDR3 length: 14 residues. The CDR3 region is CASKRQGAANEQYF. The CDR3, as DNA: TGTGCCAGCAAGCGACAGGGGGCGGCGAACGAGCAGTACTTC.

The CDR3 loop reads CASSPSRTGGYEQYF. The DNA of the CDR3 is TGCGCCAGCAGCCCTTCCCGGACAGGGGGCTACGAGCAGTACTTC. This sequence joins TRBV4-1 and TRBJ2-7; 10 bases match TRBD1. The trim removed 4 bases at V and 3 bases at J, leaving 6 bases unmatched. CDR3 length: 15 amino acids. CDR1 and CDR2 from the germline V gene are MGHRA and YSYEKL.

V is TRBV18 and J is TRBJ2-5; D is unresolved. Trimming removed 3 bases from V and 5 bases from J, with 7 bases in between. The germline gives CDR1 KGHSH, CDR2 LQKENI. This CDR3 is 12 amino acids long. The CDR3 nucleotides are TGTGCCAGCTCACCCAACGGGGAGACCCAGTACTTC. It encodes CASSPNGETQYF.

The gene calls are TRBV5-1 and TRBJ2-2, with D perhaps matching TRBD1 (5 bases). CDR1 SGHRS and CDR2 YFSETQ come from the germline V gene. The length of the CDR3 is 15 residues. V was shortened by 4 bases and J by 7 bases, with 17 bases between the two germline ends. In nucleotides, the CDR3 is TGCGCCAGCAGCCCGACCCCCGACAGTTTCGGGGAGCTGTTTTTT. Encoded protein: CASSPTPDSFGELFF.

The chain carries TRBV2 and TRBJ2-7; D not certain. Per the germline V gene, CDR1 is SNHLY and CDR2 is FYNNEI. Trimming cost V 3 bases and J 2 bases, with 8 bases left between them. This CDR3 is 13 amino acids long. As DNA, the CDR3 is TGTGCCAGCAGTGAGTCCGGAGCCTACGAGCAGTACTTC. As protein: CASSESGAYEQYF. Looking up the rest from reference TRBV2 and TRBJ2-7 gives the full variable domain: EPEVTQTPSHQVTQMGQEVILRCVPISNHLYFYWYRQILGQKVEFLVSFYNNEISEKSEIFDDQFSVERPDGSNFTLKIRSTKLEDSAMYFCASSESGAYEQYFGPGTRLTVT.

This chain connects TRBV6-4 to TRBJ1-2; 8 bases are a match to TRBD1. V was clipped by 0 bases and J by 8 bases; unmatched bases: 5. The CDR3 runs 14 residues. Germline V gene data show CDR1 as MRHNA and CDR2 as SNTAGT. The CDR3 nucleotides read TGTGCCAGCAGTGACTCGAGACAGGGGAGCGGCTACACCTTC. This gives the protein CASSDSRQGSGYTF.

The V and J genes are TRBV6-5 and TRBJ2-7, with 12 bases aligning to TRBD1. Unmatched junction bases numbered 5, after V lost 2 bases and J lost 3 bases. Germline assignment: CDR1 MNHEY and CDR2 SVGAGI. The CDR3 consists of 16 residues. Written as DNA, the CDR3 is TGTGCCAGCAGTTACGTGGGACAGGGGGCTTACTACGAGCAGTACTTC. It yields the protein CASSYVGQGAYYEQYF.

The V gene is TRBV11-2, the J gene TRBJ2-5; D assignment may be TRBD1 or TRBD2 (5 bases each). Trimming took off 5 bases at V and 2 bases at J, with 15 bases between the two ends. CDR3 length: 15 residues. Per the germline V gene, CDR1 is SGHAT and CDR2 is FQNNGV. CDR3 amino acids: CASSPQGERQETQYF. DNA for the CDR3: TGTGCCAGCAGCCCGCAGGGAGAGAGGCAAGAGACCCAGTACTTC.

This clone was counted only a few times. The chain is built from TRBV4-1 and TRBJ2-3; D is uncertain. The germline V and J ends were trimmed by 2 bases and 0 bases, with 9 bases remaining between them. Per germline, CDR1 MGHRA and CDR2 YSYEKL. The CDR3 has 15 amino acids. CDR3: CASSQRGRSTDTQYF. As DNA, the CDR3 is TGCGCCAGCAGCCAAAGAGGACGTAGCACAGATACGCAGTATTTT.

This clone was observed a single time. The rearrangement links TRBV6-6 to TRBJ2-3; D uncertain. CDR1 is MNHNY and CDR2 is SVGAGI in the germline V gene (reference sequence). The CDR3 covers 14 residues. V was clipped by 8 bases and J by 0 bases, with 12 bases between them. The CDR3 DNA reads TGTGCCAGCCTAGAATTCGCTAGCACAGATACGCAGTATTTT. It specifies CASLEFASTDTQYF.

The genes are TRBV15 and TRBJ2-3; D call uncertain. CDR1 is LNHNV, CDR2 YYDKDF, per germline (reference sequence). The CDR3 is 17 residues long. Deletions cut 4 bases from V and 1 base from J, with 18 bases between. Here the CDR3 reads CATSTLPGSRGTDTQYF. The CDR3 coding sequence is TGTGCCACCAGCACCTTACCGGGCTCTAGGGGCACAGATACGCAGTATTTT.

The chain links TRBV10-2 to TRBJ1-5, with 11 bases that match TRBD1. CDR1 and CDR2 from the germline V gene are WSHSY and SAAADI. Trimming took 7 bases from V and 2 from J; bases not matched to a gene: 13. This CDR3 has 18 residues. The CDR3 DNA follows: TGCGCCAGCATGAGGGGGACAGGGGGTGCCTTGGGCAATCAGCCCCAGCATTTT. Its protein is CASMRGTGGALGNQPQHF.

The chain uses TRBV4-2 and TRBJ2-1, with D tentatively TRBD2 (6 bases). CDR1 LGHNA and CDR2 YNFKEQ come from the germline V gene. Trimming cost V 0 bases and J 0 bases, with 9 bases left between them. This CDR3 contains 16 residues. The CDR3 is CASSQEYGGSYNEQFF. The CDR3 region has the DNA TGTGCCAGCAGCCAAGAATACGGGGGCTCCTACAATGAGCAGTTCTTC.

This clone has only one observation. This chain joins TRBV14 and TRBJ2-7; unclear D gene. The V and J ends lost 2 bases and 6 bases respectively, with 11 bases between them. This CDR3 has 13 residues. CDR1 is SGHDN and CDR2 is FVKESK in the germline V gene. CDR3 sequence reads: CASSQTRTGEQYF. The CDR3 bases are TGTGCCAGCAGCCAAACGAGAACGGGCGAGCAGTACTTC.

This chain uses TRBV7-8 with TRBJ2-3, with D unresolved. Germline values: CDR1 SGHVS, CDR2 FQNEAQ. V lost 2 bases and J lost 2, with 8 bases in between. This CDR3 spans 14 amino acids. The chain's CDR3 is CASSLLGSTDTQYF. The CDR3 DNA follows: TGTGCCAGCAGCTTATTGGGGTCCACAGATACGCAGTATTTT.

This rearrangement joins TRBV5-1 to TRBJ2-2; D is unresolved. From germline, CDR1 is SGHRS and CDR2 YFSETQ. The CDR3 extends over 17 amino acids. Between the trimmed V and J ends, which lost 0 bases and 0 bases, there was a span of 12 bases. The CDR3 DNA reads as TGCGCCAGCAGCTTGGCCATCGGGTTCACGAACACCGGGGAGCTGTTTTTT. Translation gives CASSLAIGFTNTGELFF.

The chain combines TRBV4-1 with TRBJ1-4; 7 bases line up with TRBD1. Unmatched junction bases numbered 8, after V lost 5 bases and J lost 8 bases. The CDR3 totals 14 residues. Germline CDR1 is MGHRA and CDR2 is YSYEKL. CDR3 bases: TGCGCCAGCAGCACCAGTGAGGACAGGGAAAAACTGTTTTTT. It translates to CASSTSEDREKLFF.

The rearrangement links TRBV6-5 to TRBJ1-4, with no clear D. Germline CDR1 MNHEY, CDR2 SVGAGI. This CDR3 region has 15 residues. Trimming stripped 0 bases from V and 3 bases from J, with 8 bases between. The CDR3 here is CASSYSGFPNEKLFF. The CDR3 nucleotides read TGTGCCAGCAGTTACTCGGGGTTCCCTAATGAAAAACTGTTTTTT.

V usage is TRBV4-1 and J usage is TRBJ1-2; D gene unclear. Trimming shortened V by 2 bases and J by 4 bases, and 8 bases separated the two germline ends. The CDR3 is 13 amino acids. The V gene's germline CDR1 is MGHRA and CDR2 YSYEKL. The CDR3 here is CASSQPNTYGYTF. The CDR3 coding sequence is TGCGCCAGCAGCCAACCAAACACCTATGGCTACACCTTC.

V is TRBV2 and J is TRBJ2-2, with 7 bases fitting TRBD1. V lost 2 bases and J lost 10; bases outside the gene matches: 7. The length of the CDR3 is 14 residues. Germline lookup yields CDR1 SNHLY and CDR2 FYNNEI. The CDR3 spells CASSEKTGSVELFF. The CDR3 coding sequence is TGTGCCAGCAGTGAAAAGACAGGGTCAGTGGAGCTGTTTTTT.

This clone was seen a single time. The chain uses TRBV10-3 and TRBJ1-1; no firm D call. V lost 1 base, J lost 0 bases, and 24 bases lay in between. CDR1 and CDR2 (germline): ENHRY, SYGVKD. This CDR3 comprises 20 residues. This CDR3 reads CAISEFGSAGRVSMNTEAFF. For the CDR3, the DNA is TGTGCCATCAGTGAGTTCGGGTCGGCAGGCAGAGTATCAATGAACACTGAAGCTTTCTTT.